Given below is one TCR beta chain in context. Its antigen remains unidentified. Each CD8+ T cell subset was flow-sorted in triplicate, and a few hundred thousand cells per subset were placed directly into RLT lysis buffer. Naive CD8+ T cells were defined stringently as CD45RO-CCR7+CD27+CD95- to exclude memory contaminants. Peripheral blood mononuclear cells were isolated from buffy coats by standard density gradient centrifugation. A FACSAria III was used to flow-sort naive CD8+ T cells into CXCR3-negative and CXCR3-positive populations. An RNeasy Mini Kit was used to extract total RNA from the sorted cells. The data originate from a study of CXCR3-negative and CXCR3-positive naive CD8 T cells (dated by TCRdb to between 2018 and 2021). Background for the entire study: In total, roughly 130 million TRB reads were obtained, corresponding to roughly 1.5 +/- 0.3 million reads per library. The diversity and physicochemical repertoire analyses included some 11 donors pooled from two independent experiments. Naive subsets from five or six donors and memory cells from 3 donors were included in the TRBV-TRBJ cluster analysis.

The paper as a whole reports these results and caveats: Compared with CXCR3-negative naive cells, CXCR3-positive naive cells had TRB CDR3s with higher hydrophobicity (lower Kidera factor 4), lower energy, and higher strength and volume indices. Within the same donor, TRBV-TRBJ usage looked similar between naive CXCR3-negative and CXCR3-positive cells, but memory cells had distinct patterns. Because surface CD5, which has been linked to self-reactivity in mice, was comparable between naive subsets, TCR interaction strength was also inferred from TRB CDR3 physicochemical properties. Because CXCR3 expression was partially decreased after cryopreservation, freshly isolated PBMCs were used for most assays. Repertoire diversity was comparably high in both naive subsets but much lower in memory CD8+ T cells.

The sequencing machine was a NextSeq 550. The Human TCR Profiling Kit (MiLaboratory) was used to prepare UMI-labeled 5' RACE TRB cDNA libraries. The full amount of extracted RNA was used for cDNA synthesis, and the full amount of resulting cDNA was used for PCR amplification. Libraries were prepared in parallel using an identical number of PCR cycles. Processing in the source paper ran as follows. About 50,000 +/- 9,200 unique UMI-labeled TRB cDNA molecules per library were extracted with MIGEC and MiXCR, with at least two reads per UMI required. On average, roughly 40,000 +/- 10,000 functional in-frame TRB CDR3 nucleotide clonotypes lacking stop codons were found per library. After downsampling to 5000 UMI-labeled TRB molecules per sample, diversity metrics such as normalized Shannon-Wiener and Chao1 were calculated in VDJtools. Clonotype-size-weighted physicochemical properties of the central five CDR3 residues (interaction energy, strength, volume and Kidera factor 4) were computed in VDJtools. TCRdb reprocessed the reads into one record per CDR3 protein sequence, lacking DNA. It is TCRdb's table, rather than the study itself, that gives the V and J calls and clone size. The sample's table lists a count of some 100,000 distinct CDR3 sequences. Of the sample, roughly 0.35% falls within the top ten clones.

The sequenced sample was naive CXCR3+ CD8+ T cells from blood. Taken with the paper, the label for cell subset or site translates to: CD45RO-CCR7+CD27+CD95- naive CD8+ T cells expressing CXCR3 (TNR3+). The sequence came from a human donor in good health. Some clones in this sample may be carry-over from other donors' samples.

CDR3 region: CSAREEGAGLQFF. The sequence joins TRBV20-1 to TRBJ2-1; without DNA, the TCRdb call of TRBD1 cannot be checked. The germline V gene (reference sequence) supplies CDR1 DFQATT and CDR2 SNEGSKA. The CDR3 measures 13 amino acids from cysteine to phenylalanine. No DNA was logged.